The T cell receptor (beta chain) under discussion was sequenced for a study of vaccination and CD4 T cells after COVID-19. Study findings and constraints: Convalescent patients saw a median around 83% of their reactive clones show up only after vaccination.

Sequenced with the Oncomine TCR Beta short-read assay was DNA taken from cultured CD4+ T cells. TCRdb re-called the PCR reads through MiXCR, storing one row per CDR3 protein. The sample contains some 15,000 distinct CDR3 sequences, roughly a third of which appear only once. V shed 8 bases and J shed 5 bases, with 12 bases lying between them. The length of the CDR3 is 12 residues. In germline, CDR1 is SGHTA, CDR2 FQGNSA. The sample holds a few counts of this clonotype. No antigen is known for it. Stated treatment: roughly 10-day PBMC culture with coronavirus spike peptide pools or control peptides (ViraFEST assay).

Sequencing used CD4+ T cells from blood, cultured in vitro, obtained after SARS-CoV-2 vaccination. This sequence was found in a human donor who had recovered from COVID-19. The rearrangement joins TRBV7-2 to TRBJ2-5; TRBD2 might be the D (5 bases). The CDR3 region is CASGRRGETQYF. CDR3 bases: TGTGCCAGCGGGAGACGCGGGGAGACCCAGTACTTC.